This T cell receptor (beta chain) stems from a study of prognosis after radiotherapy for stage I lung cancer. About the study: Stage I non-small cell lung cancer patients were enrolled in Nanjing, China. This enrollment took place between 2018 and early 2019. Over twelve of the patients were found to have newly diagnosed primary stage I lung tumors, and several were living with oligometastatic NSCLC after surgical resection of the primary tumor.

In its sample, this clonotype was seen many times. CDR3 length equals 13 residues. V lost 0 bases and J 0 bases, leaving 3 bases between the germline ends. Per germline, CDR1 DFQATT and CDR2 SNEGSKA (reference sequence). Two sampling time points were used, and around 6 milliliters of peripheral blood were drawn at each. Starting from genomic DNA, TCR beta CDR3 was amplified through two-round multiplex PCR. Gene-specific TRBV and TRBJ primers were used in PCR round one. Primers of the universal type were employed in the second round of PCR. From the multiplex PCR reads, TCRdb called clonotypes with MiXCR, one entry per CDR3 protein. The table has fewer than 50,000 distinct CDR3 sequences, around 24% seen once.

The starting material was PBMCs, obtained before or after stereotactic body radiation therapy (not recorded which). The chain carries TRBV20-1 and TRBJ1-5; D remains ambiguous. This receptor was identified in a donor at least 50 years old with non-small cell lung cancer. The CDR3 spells CSARDDSNQPQHF. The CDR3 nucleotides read TGCAGTGCTAGAGATGATAGCAATCAGCCCCAGCATTTT.